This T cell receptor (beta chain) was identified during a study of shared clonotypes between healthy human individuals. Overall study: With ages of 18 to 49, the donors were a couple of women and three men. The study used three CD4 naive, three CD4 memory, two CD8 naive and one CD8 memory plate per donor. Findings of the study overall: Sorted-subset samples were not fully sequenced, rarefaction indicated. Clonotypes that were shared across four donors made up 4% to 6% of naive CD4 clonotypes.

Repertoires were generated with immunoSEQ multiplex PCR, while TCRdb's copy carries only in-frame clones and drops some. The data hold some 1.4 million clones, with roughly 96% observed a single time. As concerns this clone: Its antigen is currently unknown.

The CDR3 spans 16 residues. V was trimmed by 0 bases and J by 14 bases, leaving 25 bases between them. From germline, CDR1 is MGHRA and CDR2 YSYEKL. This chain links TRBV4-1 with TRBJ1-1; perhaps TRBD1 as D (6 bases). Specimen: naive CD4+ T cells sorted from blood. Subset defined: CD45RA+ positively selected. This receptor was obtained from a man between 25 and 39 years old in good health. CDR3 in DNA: TGCGCCAGCAGCCAAGAGAAGAGGGGGACGCGAAAGAGGTGGTTCTTT. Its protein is CASSQEKRGTRKRWFF.